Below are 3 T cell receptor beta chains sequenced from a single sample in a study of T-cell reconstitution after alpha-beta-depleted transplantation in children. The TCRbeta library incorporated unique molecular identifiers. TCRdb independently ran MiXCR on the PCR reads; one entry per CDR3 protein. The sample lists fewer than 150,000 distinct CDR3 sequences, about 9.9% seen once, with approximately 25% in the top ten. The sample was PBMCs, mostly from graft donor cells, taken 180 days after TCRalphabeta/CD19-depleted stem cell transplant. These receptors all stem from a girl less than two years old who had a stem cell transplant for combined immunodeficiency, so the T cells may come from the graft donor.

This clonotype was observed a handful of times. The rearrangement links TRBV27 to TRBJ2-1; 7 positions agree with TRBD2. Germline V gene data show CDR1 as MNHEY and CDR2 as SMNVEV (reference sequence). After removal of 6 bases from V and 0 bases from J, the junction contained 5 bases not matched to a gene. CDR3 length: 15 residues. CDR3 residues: CASRPAGSSYNEQFF. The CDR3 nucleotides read TGTGCCAGCAGGCCAGCGGGGAGCTCCTACAATGAGCAGTTCTTC.

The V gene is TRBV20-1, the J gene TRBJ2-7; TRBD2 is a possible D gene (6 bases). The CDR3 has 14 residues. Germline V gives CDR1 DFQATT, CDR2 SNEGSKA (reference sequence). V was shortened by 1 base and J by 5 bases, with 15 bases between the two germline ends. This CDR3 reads CSARVRGRVHEQYF. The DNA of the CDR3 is TGCAGTGCTAGAGTCCGGGGGAGAGTCCACGAGCAGTACTTC.

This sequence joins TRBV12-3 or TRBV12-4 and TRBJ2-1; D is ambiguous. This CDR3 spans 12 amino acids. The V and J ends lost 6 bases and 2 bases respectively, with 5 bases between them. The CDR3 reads CASRRPYNEQFF. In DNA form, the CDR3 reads TGTGCCAGCAGAAGACCCTACAATGAGCAGTTCTTC.